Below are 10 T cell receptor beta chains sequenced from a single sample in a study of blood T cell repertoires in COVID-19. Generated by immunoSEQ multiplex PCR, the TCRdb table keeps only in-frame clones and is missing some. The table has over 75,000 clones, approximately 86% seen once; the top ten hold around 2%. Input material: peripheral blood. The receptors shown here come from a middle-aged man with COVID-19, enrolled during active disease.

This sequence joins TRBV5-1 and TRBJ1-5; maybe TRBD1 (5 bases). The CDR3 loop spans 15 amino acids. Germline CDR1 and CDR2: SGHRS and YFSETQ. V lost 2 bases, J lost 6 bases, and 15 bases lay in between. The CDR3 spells CASSLRPGGIQPQHF. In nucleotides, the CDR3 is TGCGCCAGCAGCTTACGTCCCGGGGGAATTCAGCCCCAGCATTTT.

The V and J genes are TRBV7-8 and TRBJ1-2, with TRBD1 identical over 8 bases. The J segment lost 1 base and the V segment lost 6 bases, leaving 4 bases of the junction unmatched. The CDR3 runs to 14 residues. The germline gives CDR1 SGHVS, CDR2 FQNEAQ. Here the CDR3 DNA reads TGTGCCAGCAGTCGGACAGGGAATAACTATGGCTACACCTTC. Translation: CASSRTGNNYGYTF.

The CDR3 coding sequence is TGTGCCAGCTCACCAGTGACTAGCGGGGGGCCAGATACGCAGTATTTT. This encodes CASSPVTSGGPDTQYF. The chain employs TRBV18 and TRBJ2-3; 13 nucleotides match TRBD2. V lost 2 bases and J lost 4; bases outside the gene matches: 3. In germline, CDR1 is KGHSH, CDR2 LQKENI. The CDR3 is 16 amino acids.

The CDR3, as DNA: TGTGCCAGCAGCGAGTTTAGCGGGGGATACGAGCAGTACTTC. This translates into CASSEFSGGYEQYF. The V gene is TRBV5-4, the J gene TRBJ2-7, with TRBD2 matching 9 bases. The germline gives CDR1 SGHNT, CDR2 YYREEE (reference sequence). J lost 4 bases, V lost 4 bases, and 6 bases had no gene match. The CDR3 spans 14 residues.

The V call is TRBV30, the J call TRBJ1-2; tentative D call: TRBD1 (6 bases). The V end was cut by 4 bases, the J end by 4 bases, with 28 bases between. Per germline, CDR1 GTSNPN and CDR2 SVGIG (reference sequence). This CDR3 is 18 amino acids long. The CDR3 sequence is CAWTGRYQQGTVLYGYTF. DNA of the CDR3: TGTGCCTGGACTGGACGTTACCAACAGGGTACGGTTCTCTATGGCTACACCTTC.

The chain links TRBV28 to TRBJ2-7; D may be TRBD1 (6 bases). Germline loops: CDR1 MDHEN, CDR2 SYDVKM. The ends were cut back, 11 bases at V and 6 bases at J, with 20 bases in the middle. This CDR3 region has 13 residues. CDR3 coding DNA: TGTGCCGTCTACCGGCAGGGGACGGGCGAGCAGTACTTC. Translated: CAVYRQGTGEQYF. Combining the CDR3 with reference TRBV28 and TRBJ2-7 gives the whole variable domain DVKVTQSSRYLVKRTGEKVFLECVQDMDHENMFWYRQDPGLGLRLIYFSYDVKMKEKGDIPEGYSVSREKKERFSLILESASTNQTSMYLCAVYRQGTGEQYFGPGTRLTVT.

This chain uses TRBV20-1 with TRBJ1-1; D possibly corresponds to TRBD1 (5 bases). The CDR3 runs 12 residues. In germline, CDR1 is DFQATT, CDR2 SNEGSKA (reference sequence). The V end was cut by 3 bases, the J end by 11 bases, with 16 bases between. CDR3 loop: CSASATMAGAFF. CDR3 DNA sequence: TGCAGTGCTAGTGCTACCATGGCAGGGGCTTTCTTT.

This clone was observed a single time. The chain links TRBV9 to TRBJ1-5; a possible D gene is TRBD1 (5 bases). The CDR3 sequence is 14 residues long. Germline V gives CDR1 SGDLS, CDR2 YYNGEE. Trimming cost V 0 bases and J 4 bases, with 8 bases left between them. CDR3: CASSVGAGNQPQHF. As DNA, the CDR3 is TGTGCCAGCAGCGTAGGGGCAGGGAATCAGCCCCAGCATTTT.

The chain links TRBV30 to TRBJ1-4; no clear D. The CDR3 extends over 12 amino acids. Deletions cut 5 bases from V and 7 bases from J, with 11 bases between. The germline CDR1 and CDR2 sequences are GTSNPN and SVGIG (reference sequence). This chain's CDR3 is CAWRHLGEKLFF. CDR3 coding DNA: TGTGCCTGGCGTCACCTCGGTGAAAAACTGTTTTTT.

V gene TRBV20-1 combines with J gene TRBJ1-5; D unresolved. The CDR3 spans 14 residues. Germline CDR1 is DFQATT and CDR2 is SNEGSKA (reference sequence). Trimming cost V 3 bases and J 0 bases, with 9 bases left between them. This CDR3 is CSASQTYSNQPQHF. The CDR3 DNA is TGCAGTGCTAGTCAGACTTATAGCAATCAGCCCCAGCATTTT.